The subject of this entry is one TCR beta chain. What it binds is not known. Germline loops: CDR1 DFQATT, CDR2 SNEGSKA (reference sequence). CDR3 length equals 13 residues. Trimming cost V 7 bases and J 3 bases, with 13 bases left between them. This specimen comes from a study of T-cell reconstitution after alpha-beta-depleted transplantation in children. Researchers prepared the TCRbeta library using unique molecular identifiers, the study reports. TCRdb ran MiXCR on the PCR reads and lists one entry per CDR3 protein. The data contain some 550,000 distinct CDR3 sequences, more than 20% of them singletons. General observations from the study: T-cell counts and diversity were attributed mostly to newly produced T cells one year after transplant.

This specimen consisted of PBMCs, mostly from graft donor cells, obtained 360 days after TCRalphabeta/CD19-depleted stem cell transplant. This TCR derives from a boy less than two years old who had a stem cell transplant for acute myeloid leukemia, so the T cells may come from the graft donor. The J gene is TRBJ1-5, the V gene TRBV20-1; D is perhaps TRBD1 (5 bases). The CDR3 loop reads CSVGDLTNQPQHF. CDR3 DNA sequence: TGCAGTGTCGGGGACCTAACCAATCAGCCCCAGCATTTT.